This T cell receptor beta chain was observed in a study of shared clonotypes between healthy human individuals. Findings of the study overall: Memory subsets generally showed smaller estimated richness than naive subsets did.

As handled by the study authors: Junction-only sequences produced by ImmunoSEQ had no quality scores, so filtering differed. The assay was immunoSEQ multiplex PCR, and TCRdb's table has in-frame clones only and misses some. V and J calls and clone size are given by that table; D and trimming were obtained from the DNA. Of a few million clones listed, approximately 94% were seen once; the top ten hold roughly 0.13%. About this clone: The antigen remains unidentified.

Germline CDR1 SGHAT, CDR2 FQNNGV. The CDR3 sequence is 15 residues long. V was clipped by 1 base and J by 7 bases; unmatched bases: 5. CD4+ cells yielded CD45RA+ naive and CD45RA-negative memory subsets. The sequencing input was naive CD4+ T cells sorted from blood. As to subset: CD45RA+ positively selected. V is TRBV11-2 and J is TRBJ2-1, with TRBD2 identical over 9 bases. This TCR derives from a man between 18 and 29 years old in good health. The CDR3 reads CASSLGGGRGNEQFF. The CDR3 nucleotides are TGTGCCAGCAGCTTAGGGGGCGGGAGGGGAAATGAGCAGTTCTTC. The entire variable domain, with the rest obtained from reference TRBV11-2 and TRBJ2-1, is as follows: EAGVAQSPRYKIIEKRQSVAFWCNPISGHATLYWYQQILGQGPKLLIQFQNNGVVDDSQLPKDRFSAERLKGVDSTLKIQPAKLEDSAVYLCASSLGGGRGNEQFFGPGTRLTVL.